These 21 T cell receptor beta chains originate from one sample sequenced in a study of cytomegalovirus exposure and HLA in healthy donors. The PCR ran on 60 Vbeta and 13 Jbeta primers. TCRdb keeps only in-frame clones here, not all; method: immunoSEQ multiplex PCR. The sample includes about 150,000 clones, 70% to 90% of them seen just once. The material sequenced was PBMCs. These TCRs come from a woman aged 40 to 55 in good health and CMV-seropositive.

DNA for the CDR3: TGTGCCACCCACAGGGGGCCCGGGGAGCTGTTTTTT. Protein sequence: CATHRGPGELFF. The V gene is TRBV2, the J gene TRBJ2-2; 9 bases align to TRBD1. Germline CDR1 reads SNHLY; CDR2 reads FYNNEI. Losses at the gene ends were 10 bases for V and 6 bases for J; bases not matched to a gene: 3. CDR3 size: 12 residues.

Only one count was recorded for this clone. The chain uses TRBV6-5 and TRBJ1-1, with 7 bases lining up with TRBD1. The V segment lost 4 bases and the J segment 2 bases; nucleotides outside the gene matches: 7. This CDR3 region has 15 residues. CDR1 is MNHEY, CDR2 SVGAGI, per germline. The CDR3 nucleotides are TGTGCCAGCAGTTCCACCAGACAGGGCAACACTGAAGCTTTCTTT. Its translation is CASSSTRQGNTEAFF.

This clone was seen just once. The chain recombines TRBV19 with TRBJ2-2, with D possibly TRBD1 on 5 matching bases. Germline lookup yields CDR1 LNHDA and CDR2 SQIVND (reference sequence). The CDR3 covers 16 residues. The V end lost 3 bases, the J end lost 0 bases, and 11 bases lay between the germline ends. The CDR3 DNA is TGTGCCAGTAGTATCAAGGGGCCCACGAACACCGGGGAGCTGTTTTTT. This codes for CASSIKGPTNTGELFF.

The chain employs TRBV5-4 and TRBJ1-2, with D perhaps TRBD1 (5 bases). V was pared by 4 bases and J by 8 bases, with 15 bases between. CDR1 is SGHNT, CDR2 YYREEE, per germline (reference sequence). The CDR3 sequence is 13 residues long. For the CDR3, the DNA is TGTGCCAGCAGCCCGGGACTGTCGCAGGGCTACACCTTC. It codes for CASSPGLSQGYTF.

This rearrangement joins TRBV18 to TRBJ2-7; 13 bases are a match to TRBD2. The ends lost 3 bases at V and 0 bases at J; junction bases unmatched: 5. The CDR3 consists of 17 residues. The germline gives CDR1 KGHSH, CDR2 LQKENI. In DNA, the CDR3 is TGTGCCAGCTCACCCGGGACTAGCGGGGTGTACTCCTACGAGCAGTACTTC. Translation: CASSPGTSGVYSYEQYF.

The chain combines TRBV13 with TRBJ1-2, with D tentatively TRBD1 (6 bases). The CDR3 consists of 13 residues. CDR1 and CDR2 (germline): PRHDT, FYEKMQ (reference sequence). The V gene lost 4 bases and the J gene lost 6 bases, with 12 bases spanning the gap. CDR3 sequence reads: CASSSHREDGYTF. DNA for the CDR3: TGTGCCAGCAGCTCCCACAGGGAAGATGGCTACACCTTC. Based on the CDR3 plus reference TRBV13 and TRBJ1-2, the full variable domain is AAGVIQSPRHLIKEKRETATLKCYPIPRHDTVYWYQQGPGQDPQFLISFYEKMQSDKGSIPDRFSAQQFSDYHSELNMSSLELGDSALYFCASSSHREDGYTFGSGTRLTVV.

This chain joins TRBV28 and TRBJ1-2; D possibly corresponds to TRBD1 (5 bases). The CDR3 covers 14 residues. Germline assignment: CDR1 MDHEN and CDR2 SYDVKM. The germline V and J ends were trimmed by 1 base and 7 bases, with 13 bases remaining between them. The CDR3 DNA sequence: TGTGCCAGCAGTTTATTGGCGCAGGGCGGTGGCTACACCTTC. As protein: CASSLLAQGGGYTF.

V and J are TRBV6-6 and TRBJ1-2; D gene ambiguous. The V gene lost 8 bases and the J gene lost 0 bases, with 13 bases spanning the gap. The CDR3 has 14 residues. Germline V gives CDR1 MNHNY, CDR2 SVGAGI (reference sequence). CDR3 in DNA: TGTGCCAGCCGCCCTCGAGGCACTAACTATGGCTACACCTTC. As protein: CASRPRGTNYGYTF.

V and J are TRBV27 and TRBJ1-6; 9 nucleotides agree with TRBD1. The V and J ends lost 8 bases and 10 bases, in that order; junction bases with no gene match: 12. Germline values: CDR1 MNHEY, CDR2 SMNVEV (reference sequence). This CDR3 spans 15 amino acids. The CDR3 reads CASRSGTGLGSPLHF. CDR3 sequence (DNA): TGTGCCAGCCGTTCCGGGACAGGGCTCGGGTCACCCCTCCACTTT.

This chain links TRBV2 with TRBJ2-1, with 8 bases fitting TRBD1. This CDR3 has 15 residues. V gave up 3 bases and J gave up 5 bases; unmatched junction bases: 6. Germline V gives CDR1 SNHLY, CDR2 FYNNEI. The CDR3 sequence: CASSERGQANNEQFF. In DNA form, the CDR3 reads TGTGCCAGCAGTGAGAGGGGACAGGCCAACAATGAGCAGTTCTTC.

This clone has just a few counts. The chain recombines TRBV28 with TRBJ1-1; 7 bases map to TRBD1. The V and J ends lost 5 bases and 3 bases, in that order; junction bases with no gene match: 9. The CDR3 covers 15 residues. Germline V gene lookup returns CDR1 MDHEN and CDR2 SYDVKM. The CDR3 reads CASSASGGGDTEAFF. In nucleotides, the CDR3 is TGTGCCAGCAGTGCCTCAGGGGGTGGGGACACTGAAGCTTTCTTT.

The rearrangement joins TRBV9 to TRBJ2-2; D not certain. The V gene's germline CDR1 is SGDLS and CDR2 YYNGEE. The CDR3 sequence is 15 residues long. The ends were cut back, 0 bases at V and 0 bases at J, with 6 bases in the middle. CDR3 in amino acids: CASSVATTNTGELFF. The DNA for the CDR3 is TGTGCCAGCAGCGTAGCTACTACGAACACCGGGGAGCTGTTTTTT. The full variable domain, with the rest looked up from reference TRBV9 and TRBJ2-2, is DSGVTQTPKHLITATGQRVTLRCSPRSGDLSVYWYQQSLDQGLQFLIQYYNGEERAKGNILERFSAQQFPDLHSELNLSSLELGDSALYFCASSVATTNTGELFFGEGSRLTVL.

The table lists this clone with a few counts. The rearrangement links TRBV13 to TRBJ1-1, with TRBD1 as a possible D gene (5 bases). The CDR3 length is 13 residues. The V end was cut by 2 bases, the J end by 4 bases, with 8 bases between. CDR1 is PRHDT and CDR2 is FYEKMQ in the germline V gene (reference sequence). CDR3 in DNA: TGTGCCAGCAGCTTACAAGGGGCCACTGAAGCTTTCTTT. Translation: CASSLQGATEAFF.

This clone was picked up a small number of times. This chain uses TRBV5-1 with TRBJ1-5; D gene uncertain. Trimming left V 6 bases short and J 9 bases short, with 16 bases between. CDR3 length equals 13 residues. Germline V gene lookup returns CDR1 SGHRS and CDR2 YFSETQ. CDR3 in amino acids: CASKDGSGGPQHF. In DNA form, the CDR3 reads TGCGCCAGCAAGGACGGGTCAGGAGGGCCCCAGCATTTT.

This chain uses TRBV19 with TRBJ2-7; D is perhaps TRBD2 (8 bases). The end of the DNA fits TRBJ2-5 better, so the J call may be wrong. The CDR3 consists of 15 residues. From germline, CDR1 is LNHDA and CDR2 SQIVND (reference sequence). CDR3 loop: CASSIAGGGGETQYF. The DNA for the CDR3 is TGTGCCAGTAGTATAGCGGGAGGGGGCGGGGAGACCCAGTACTTC.

The rearrangement links TRBV18 to TRBJ1-4; TRBD1 might be the D (5 bases). The CDR3 contains 15 residues. Deletions cut 2 bases from V and 7 bases from J, with 14 bases between. Germline loops: CDR1 KGHSH, CDR2 LQKENI. The CDR3 DNA is TGTGCCAGCTCACCAAAAGAATGGACAACTGAAAAACTGTTTTTT. Protein product: CASSPKEWTTEKLFF. The whole variable domain, filled in from reference TRBV18 and TRBJ1-4, reads NAGVMQNPRHLVRRRGQEARLRCSPMKGHSHVYWYRQLPEEGLKFMVYLQKENIIDESGMPKERFSAEFPKEGPSILRIQQVVRGDSAAYFCASSPKEWTTEKLFFGSGTQLSVL.

This clone came up a few times. V is TRBV5-1 and J is TRBJ2-1, with TRBD1 matching over 7 bases. This CDR3 contains 17 residues. Germline loops: CDR1 SGHRS, CDR2 YFSETQ. J was trimmed by 2 bases and V by 2 bases; bases with no gene match: 10. The CDR3 bases are TGCGCCAGCAGCTTTAGTGGGATGGGACAGACCTACAATGAGCAGTTCTTC. It translates to CASSFSGMGQTYNEQFF.

The chain has TRBV18 and TRBJ1-2, with 8 bases lining up with TRBD1. CDR1 is KGHSH, CDR2 LQKENI, per germline. The CDR3 is 15 amino acids. Germline trimming cut 4 bases from V and 0 bases from J; bases unmatched to any gene: 4. This CDR3 is CASSLGQGANYGYTF. In DNA form, the CDR3 reads TGTGCCAGCTCACTCGGACAGGGAGCTAACTATGGCTACACCTTC.

The chain carries TRBV19 and TRBJ2-3; D ambiguous. CDR1 is LNHDA, CDR2 SQIVND, per germline (reference sequence). V gave up 4 bases and J gave up 2 bases, with 16 bases separating them. This CDR3 contains 16 residues. CDR3 coding DNA: TGTGCCAGTAGTACTTTCCCCGCGGCGATCACAGATACGCAGTATTTT. Translated, it gives CASSTFPAAITDTQYF.

This clone has just one count. The chain uses TRBV4-2 and TRBJ2-3; D unresolved. Per germline, CDR1 LGHNA and CDR2 YNFKEQ. There are 15 residues in the CDR3. The V gene lost 2 bases and the J gene lost 0 bases, with 9 bases spanning the gap. The DNA of the CDR3 is TGTGCCAGCAGCCAAATCCTCTCTAGCACAGATACGCAGTATTTT. Encoded protein: CASSQILSSTDTQYF.

This chain uses TRBV5-8 with TRBJ2-3, with D possibly matching TRBD1 (6 bases). The CDR3 length is 14 residues. Germline CDR1 reads SGHTS; CDR2 reads YDEGEE. V was pared by 4 bases and J by 4 bases, with 13 bases between. CDR3 protein: CASSPVSGADTQYF. The CDR3 coding sequence is TGTGCCAGCAGCCCGGTATCAGGGGCAGATACGCAGTATTTT.